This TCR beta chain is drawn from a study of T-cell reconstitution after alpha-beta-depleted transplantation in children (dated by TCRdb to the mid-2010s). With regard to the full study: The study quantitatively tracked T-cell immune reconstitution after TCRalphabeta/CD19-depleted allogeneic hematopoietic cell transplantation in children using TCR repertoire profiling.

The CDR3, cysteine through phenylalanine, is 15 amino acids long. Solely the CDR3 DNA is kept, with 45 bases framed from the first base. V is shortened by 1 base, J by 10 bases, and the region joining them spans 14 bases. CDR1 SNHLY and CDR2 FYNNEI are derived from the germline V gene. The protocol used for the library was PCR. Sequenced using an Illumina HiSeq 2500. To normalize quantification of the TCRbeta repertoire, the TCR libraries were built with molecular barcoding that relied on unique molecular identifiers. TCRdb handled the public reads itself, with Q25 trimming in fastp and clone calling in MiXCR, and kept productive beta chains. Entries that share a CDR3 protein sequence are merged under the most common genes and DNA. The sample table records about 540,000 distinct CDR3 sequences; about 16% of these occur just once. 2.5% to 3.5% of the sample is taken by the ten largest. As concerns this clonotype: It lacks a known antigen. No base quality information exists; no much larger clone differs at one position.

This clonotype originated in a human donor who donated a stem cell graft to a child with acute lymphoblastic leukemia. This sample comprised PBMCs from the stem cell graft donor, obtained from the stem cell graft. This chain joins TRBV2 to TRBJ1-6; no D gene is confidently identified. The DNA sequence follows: TGTGCCAGCAGTGAAGGTGGTGGGGTAAAGTCACCCCTCCACTTT. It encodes CASSEGGGVKSPLHF.